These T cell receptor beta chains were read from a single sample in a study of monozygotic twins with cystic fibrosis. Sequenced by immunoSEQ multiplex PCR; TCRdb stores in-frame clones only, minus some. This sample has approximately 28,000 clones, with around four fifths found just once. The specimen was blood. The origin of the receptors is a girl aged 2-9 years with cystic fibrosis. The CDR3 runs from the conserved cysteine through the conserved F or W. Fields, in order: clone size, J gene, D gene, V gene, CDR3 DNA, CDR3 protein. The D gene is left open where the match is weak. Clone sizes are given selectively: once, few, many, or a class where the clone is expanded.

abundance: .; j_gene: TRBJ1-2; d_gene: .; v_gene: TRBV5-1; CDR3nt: TGCGCCAGCAGCTCCTCCGACGGCCACTATGGCTACACCTTC; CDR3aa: CASSSSDGHYGYTF
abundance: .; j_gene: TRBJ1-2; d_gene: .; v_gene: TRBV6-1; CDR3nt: TGTGCCAGCAGTGAAGCGAGTGGAGCTAACTATGGCTACACCTTC; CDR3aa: CASSEASGANYGYTF
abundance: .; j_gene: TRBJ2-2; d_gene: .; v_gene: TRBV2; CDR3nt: TGTGCCGGGAGACGGGAGAACACCGGGGAGCTGTTTTTT; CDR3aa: CAGRRENTGELFF
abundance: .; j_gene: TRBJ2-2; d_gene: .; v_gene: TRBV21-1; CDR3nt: TGTGCCAGCATCTGGGGACTAGCGGTCGAAACCGGGGAGCTGTTTTTT; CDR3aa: CASIWGLAVETGELFF
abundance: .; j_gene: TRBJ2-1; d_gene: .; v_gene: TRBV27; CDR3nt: TGTGCCAGCAGTTTTAGGACGCACAATGAGCAGTTCTTC; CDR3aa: CASSFRTHNEQFF
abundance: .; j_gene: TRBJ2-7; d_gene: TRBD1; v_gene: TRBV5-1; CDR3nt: TGCGCCAGCAGCTGGGGATTGACAGGGGAGCAGTACTTC; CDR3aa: CASSWGLTGEQYF
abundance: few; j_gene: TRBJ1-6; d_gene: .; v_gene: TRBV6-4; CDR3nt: TGTGCCAGCAGTGAAGAAGGGATGGATTCACCCCTCCACTTT; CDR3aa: CASSEEGMDSPLHF
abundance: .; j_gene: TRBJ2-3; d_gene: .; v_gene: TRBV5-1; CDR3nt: TGCGCCAGCAGCTTGGCGGGGACGGATACGCAGTATTTT; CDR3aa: CASSLAGTDTQYF
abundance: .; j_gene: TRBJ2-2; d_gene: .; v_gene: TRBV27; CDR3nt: TGTGCCAGCAGTCCGTACGACTCCGGGACCGGGGAGCTGTTTTTT; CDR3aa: CASSPYDSGTGELFF
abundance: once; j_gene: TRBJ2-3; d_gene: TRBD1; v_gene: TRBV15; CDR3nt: TGTGCCACCAGCAGGGACAGGGGGACAGATACGCAGTATTTT; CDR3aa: CATSRDRGTDTQYF
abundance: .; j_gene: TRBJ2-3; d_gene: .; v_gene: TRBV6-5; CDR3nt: TGTGCCAGCAAGCGGCCTCCAGATACGCAGTATTTT; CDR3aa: CASKRPPDTQYF
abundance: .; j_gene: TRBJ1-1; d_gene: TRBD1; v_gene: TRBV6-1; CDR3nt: TGTGCCAGCAGGACAGGGGGAACTGAAGCTTTCTTT; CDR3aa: CASRTGGTEAFF
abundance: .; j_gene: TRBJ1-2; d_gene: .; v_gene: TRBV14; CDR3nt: TGTGCCAGGTGGGGGGGACGGGACGACCAATATGGCTACACCTTC; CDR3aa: CARWGGRDDQYGYTF
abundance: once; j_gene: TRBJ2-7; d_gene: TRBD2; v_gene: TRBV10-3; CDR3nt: TGTGCCATCAGGGGGACTACCGCCTACGAGCAGTACTTC; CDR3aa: CAIRGTTAYEQYF
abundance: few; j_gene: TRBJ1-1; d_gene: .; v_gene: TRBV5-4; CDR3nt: TGTGCCAGCAGCCTACAGAGTCGGAACACTGAAGCTTTCTTT; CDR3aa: CASSLQSRNTEAFF
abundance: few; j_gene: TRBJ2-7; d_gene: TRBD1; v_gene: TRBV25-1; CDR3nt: TGTGCCAGCAGTCACGGGACAGGGGTCGGGCAGTACTTC; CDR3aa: CASSHGTGVGQYF
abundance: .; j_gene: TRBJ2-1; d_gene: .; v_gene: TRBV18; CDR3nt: TGTGCCAGCTCACCATTGGGGGCGATACCCAATGAGCAGTTCTTC; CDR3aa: CASSPLGAIPNEQFF
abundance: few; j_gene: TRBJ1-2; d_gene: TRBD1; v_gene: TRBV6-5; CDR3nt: TGTGCCAGCAGTTACCGGGACAGGGGAAACTATGGCTACACCTTC; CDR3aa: CASSYRDRGNYGYTF
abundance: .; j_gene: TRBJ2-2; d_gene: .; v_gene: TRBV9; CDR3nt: TGTGCCAGCAGCGCCGCCGCCACTGGGTACACCGGGGAGCTGTTTTTT; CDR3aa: CASSAAATGYTGELFF
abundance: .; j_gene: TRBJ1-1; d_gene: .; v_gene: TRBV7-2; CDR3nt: TGTGCCAGCAGCTTATATGAGGTCTCTGAAGCTTTCTTT; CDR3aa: CASSLYEVSEAFF
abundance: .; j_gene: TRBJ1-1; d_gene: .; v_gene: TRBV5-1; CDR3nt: TGCGCCAGCAGCTTGGGGACAGACTTTGAAGCTTTCTTT; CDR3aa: CASSLGTDFEAFF
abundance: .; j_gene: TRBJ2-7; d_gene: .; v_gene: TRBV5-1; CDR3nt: TGCGCCAGCAGCTTGGGGACAGCCTCCTACGAGCAGTACTTC; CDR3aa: CASSLGTASYEQYF
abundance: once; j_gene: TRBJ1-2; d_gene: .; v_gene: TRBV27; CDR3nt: TGTGCCAGCAGTCCCACCTCGGACAGAAACTATGGCTACACCTTC; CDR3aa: CASSPTSDRNYGYTF
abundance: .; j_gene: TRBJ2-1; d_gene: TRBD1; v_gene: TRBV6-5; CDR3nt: TGTGCCAGCAGTTACCTACAGGGGGGTAACAATGAGCAGTTCTTC; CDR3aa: CASSYLQGGNNEQFF
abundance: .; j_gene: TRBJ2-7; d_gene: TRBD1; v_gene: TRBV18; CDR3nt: TGTGCCAGCTCACTCACTACCGGGACAGGGACACCTTACGAGCAGTACTTC; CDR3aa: CASSLTTGTGTPYEQYF
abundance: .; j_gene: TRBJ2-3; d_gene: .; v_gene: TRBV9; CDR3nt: TGTGCCAGCAGCGTAGAAGACAGCACAGATACGCAGTATTTT; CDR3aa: CASSVEDSTDTQYF
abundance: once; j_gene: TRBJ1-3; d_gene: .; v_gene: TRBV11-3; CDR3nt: TGTGCCAGCAGCTTAGAAAGGGAACCGGGGAACACCATATATTTT; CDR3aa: CASSLEREPGNTIYF
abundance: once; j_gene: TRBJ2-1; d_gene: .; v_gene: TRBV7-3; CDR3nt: TGTGCCAGCAGCAACTACAATGAGCAGTTCTTC; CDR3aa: CASSNYNEQFF
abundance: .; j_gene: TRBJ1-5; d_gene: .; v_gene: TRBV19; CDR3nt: TGTGCCAGTACCGCCAGCTCTTATAGCAATCAGCCCCAGCATTTT; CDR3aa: CASTASSYSNQPQHF
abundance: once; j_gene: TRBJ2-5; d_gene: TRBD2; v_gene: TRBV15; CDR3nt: TGTGCCACCAGCAGAGATACGGGAGGGATAGAGACCCAGTACTTC; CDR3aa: CATSRDTGGIETQYF
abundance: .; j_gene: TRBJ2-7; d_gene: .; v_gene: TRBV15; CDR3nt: TGTGCCACCAGCATTGAAGGCGGCTCCTACGAGCAGTACTTC; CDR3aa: CATSIEGGSYEQYF
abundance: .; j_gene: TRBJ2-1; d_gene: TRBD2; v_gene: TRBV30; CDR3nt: TGTGCCTGGAGTGTATTAGCGGGTTACAATGAGCAGTTCTTC; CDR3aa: CAWSVLAGYNEQFF
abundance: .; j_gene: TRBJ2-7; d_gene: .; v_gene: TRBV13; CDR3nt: TGTGCCAGCAGCTTAGGCAGGGACGCCTACGAGCAGTACTTC; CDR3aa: CASSLGRDAYEQYF